The 27 T cell receptor beta chains presented below share a single source sample, sequenced in a study of blood T cell repertoires in COVID-19. TCRdb's table, derived via immunoSEQ multiplex PCR, lists solely in-frame clones and lacks some. Of about 100,000 clones listed, about 90% were seen once; the top ten hold about 4.6%. The specimen sequenced was peripheral blood. These receptors were collected from a human donor in a cohort sampled during active COVID-19.

The chain joins TRBV3-1 (or the pseudogene TRBV3-2) to TRBJ1-2, with TRBD1 identical over 12 bases. V shed 4 bases, J shed 8 bases, and the junction held 5 bases outside the gene matches. Germline loops: CDR1 LGHDT, CDR2 YNNKEL (reference sequence). The length of the CDR3 is 14 residues. The CDR3 sequence is CASSLGQGARGYTF. As DNA, the CDR3 is TGTGCCAGCAGCCTGGGACAGGGGGCGAGGGGCTACACCTTC.

V usage is TRBV27 and J usage is TRBJ2-7; D might be TRBD1 (6 bases). Germline-derived CDR1 and CDR2 are MNHEY and SMNVEV (reference sequence). CDR3 length: 14 amino acids. V shed 3 bases and J shed 0 bases, with 9 bases lying between them. The CDR3 sequence: CASSFSRGSYEQYF. The CDR3 bases are TGTGCCAGCAGTTTCTCCAGGGGCTCCTACGAGCAGTACTTC.

The chain has TRBV28 and TRBJ1-4; D uncertain. Trimming shortened V by 9 bases and J by 0 bases, and 20 bases separated the two germline ends. Germline assignment: CDR1 MDHEN and CDR2 SYDVKM. The CDR3 spans 17 residues. The CDR3 region has the DNA TGTGCCAGTCTTTTAAGGCGAGGTGCTGCAACTAATGAAAAACTGTTTTTT. Translated: CASLLRRGAATNEKLFF.

This chain joins TRBV11-2 and TRBJ1-2; D is possibly TRBD1 (5 bases). V shed 0 bases and J shed 4 bases, with 12 bases lying between them. This CDR3 is 15 amino acids long. Germline V gives CDR1 SGHAT, CDR2 FQNNGV. The chain's CDR3 is CASSLEAGPGYGYTF. CDR3 in DNA: TGTGCCAGCAGCTTAGAAGCGGGACCGGGCTATGGCTACACCTTC.

The CDR3 bases are TGTGCCAGCAGTTTAAAGGGGTCTAGCGGGAAGCAAGAGACCCAGTACTTC. Protein: CASSLKGSSGKQETQYF. This chain joins TRBV27 and TRBJ2-5, with 9 bases matching TRBD2. The junction had 9 bases not matched to a gene; V was cut back by 2 bases and J by 2 bases. CDR1 is MNHEY, CDR2 SMNVEV, per germline (reference sequence). The CDR3 is made up of 17 amino acids.

Comments on this clone: Other DNA sequences in this sample translate to the same CDR3. This chain links TRBV6-2 or TRBV6-3 with TRBJ1-5; possibly TRBD1 for D (6 bases). V lost 2 bases and J lost 6, with 8 bases in between. The V gene's germline CDR1 is MNHEY and CDR2 SVGEGT. The CDR3 loop spans 13 amino acids. CDR3 protein: CASSYRGSQPQHF. The DNA of the CDR3 is TGTGCCAGCAGTTACAGGGGGAGTCAGCCCCAGCATTTT.

V is TRBV12-3 or TRBV12-4 and J is TRBJ1-2; no clear D gene. This CDR3 is built from 13 residues. The ends were cut back, 3 bases at V and 3 bases at J, with 8 bases in the middle. DNA for the CDR3: TGTGCCAGCAGTTTGCGAGGTTACTATGGCTACACCTTC. Protein sequence: CASSLRGYYGYTF.

This chain uses TRBV9 with TRBJ1-3; a possible D gene is TRBD1 (6 bases). The germline V gene has CDR1 SGDLS and CDR2 YYNGEE. The CDR3 totals 17 residues. Trimming cost V 0 bases and J 0 bases, with 13 bases left between them. CDR3 nucleotides: TGTGCCAGCAGCGTAGATCCAGGGGCGACCTCTGGAAACACCATATATTTT. Encoded protein: CASSVDPGATSGNTIYF.

This clone was observed a handful of times. The chain carries TRBV5-1 and TRBJ1-1; D call uncertain. The germline V gene encodes CDR1 SGHRS and CDR2 YFSETQ. The CDR3 is 13 amino acids. Trimming stripped 2 bases from V and 3 bases from J, with 8 bases between. The DNA for the CDR3 is TGCGCCAGCAGCTTCCGTCGAGACACTGAAGCTTTCTTT. The encoded protein is CASSFRRDTEAFF.

V is TRBV9 and J is TRBJ2-1; TRBD2 matches 15 bases. J lost 7 bases, V lost 4 bases, and 6 bases had no gene match. This CDR3 region has 16 residues. Germline V gene data show CDR1 as SGDLS and CDR2 as YYNGEE. Here the CDR3 reads CASSPRGLAGGNEQFF. In nucleotides, the CDR3 is TGTGCCAGCAGCCCCCGGGGACTAGCGGGGGGTAATGAGCAGTTCTTC.

The V call is TRBV3-1 (or the pseudogene TRBV3-2), the J call TRBJ2-1, with 9 bases matching TRBD2. With 0 bases clipped from V and 15 bases from J, the junction kept 9 bases outside the gene matches. CDR3 size: 14 residues. Germline V CDR1 and CDR2: LGHDT, YNNKEL (reference sequence). The CDR3 coding sequence is TGTGCCAGCAGCCAAGATCCCCTGAGCGGGAGGTTGTTCTTC. Translating gives CASSQDPLSGRLFF.

The chain has TRBV5-1 and TRBJ2-7; 9 nucleotides line up with TRBD2. This CDR3 contains 17 residues. Trimming at V came to 4 bases and at J to 2 bases, leaving 13 bases not matched to a gene. Germline V lookup: CDR1 SGHRS, CDR2 YFSETQ. The CDR3: CASSLSPGLAPPYEQYF. The CDR3 DNA reads as TGCGCCAGCAGCCTCTCCCCGGGACTAGCTCCCCCCTACGAGCAGTACTTC.

The chain joins TRBV12-3 or TRBV12-4 to TRBJ1-2, with unresolved D. The CDR3 runs to 13 residues. V was shortened by 6 bases and J by 3 bases, with 11 bases between the two germline ends. The CDR3 spells CASSKDIYYGYTF. The DNA for the CDR3 is TGTGCCAGCAGCAAAGACATCTACTATGGCTACACCTTC.

This clone was found a few times. This sequence joins TRBV29-1 and TRBJ1-5; perhaps TRBD1 as D (5 bases). Per the germline V gene, CDR1 is SQVTM and CDR2 is ANQGSEA. The CDR3 extends over 13 amino acids. The V and J ends lost 4 bases and 6 bases respectively, with 13 bases between them. The chain's CDR3 is CSVATGFTQPQHF. The CDR3 nucleotides are TGCAGCGTTGCTACAGGCTTCACTCAGCCCCAGCATTTT.

In regard to this clone: Other DNA sequences from this sample encode an identical CDR3 as well. The chain is built from TRBV30 and TRBJ1-2, with a possible D match to TRBD1 (5 bases). The CDR3 is 14 amino acids. Looked up from germline, CDR1 is GTSNPN and CDR2 is SVGIG (reference sequence). Trimming pared 2 bases from V and 3 bases from J, leaving 13 bases between. The CDR3 loop reads CAWSTGTGHYGYTF. CDR3 DNA: TGTGCCTGGAGTACCGGGACTGGTCACTATGGCTACACCTTC. The whole variable domain, remainder taken from reference TRBV30 and TRBJ1-2, is SQTIHQWPATLVQPVGSPLSLECTVEGTSNPNLYWYRQAAGRGLQLLFYSVGIGQISSEVPQNLSASRPQDRQFILSSKKLLLSDSGFYLCAWSTGTGHYGYTFGSGTRLTVV.

The chain carries TRBV2 and TRBJ2-7, with 8 bases that match TRBD2. Germline V CDR1 and CDR2: SNHLY, FYNNEI. Trimming removed 7 bases from V and 7 bases from J; junction bases left unmatched: 12. This CDR3 spans 14 amino acids. The CDR3, as DNA: TGTGCCAGCACACGAGCGGGAGTGCTAGGGGAGCAGTACTTC. This translates into CASTRAGVLGEQYF.

The rearrangement links TRBV10-1 to TRBJ2-5; D is perhaps TRBD2 (5 bases). The germline V gene encodes CDR1 WNHNN and CDR2 SYGVQD (reference sequence). There are 13 residues in the CDR3. The V gene lost 0 bases and the J gene lost 4 bases, with 6 bases spanning the gap. In DNA form, the CDR3 reads TGCGCCAGCAGTGAGTCAGGAGGAGAGACCCAGTACTTC. This gives the protein CASSESGGETQYF.

This clone was detected only once. The chain combines TRBV7-2 with TRBJ1-5; the match to TRBD1 covers 10 bases. The CDR3 consists of 16 residues. Germline V lookup: CDR1 SGHTA, CDR2 FQGNSA. Trimming took 2 bases from V and 2 from J; bases not matched to a gene: 3. The CDR3, as DNA: TGTGCCAGCAGCTTATGGGACAGGGGTGGCAATCAGCCCCAGCATTTT. Its protein is CASSLWDRGGNQPQHF. The entire variable domain, with the rest obtained from reference TRBV7-2 and TRBJ1-5, is as follows: GAGVSQSPSNKVTEKGKDVELRCDPISGHTALYWYRQSLGQGLEFLIYFQGNSAPDKSGLPSDRFSAERTGGSVSTLTIQRTQQEDSAVYLCASSLWDRGGNQPQHFGDGTRLSIL.

The chain is built from TRBV5-1 and TRBJ2-5; D perhaps matches TRBD2 (6 bases). With 4 bases removed from V and 3 bases from J, the gap between germline ends came to 16 bases. The CDR3 is 15 residues long. Germline CDR1 and CDR2: SGHRS and YFSETQ. CDR3 protein: CASSPEGRREETQYF. CDR3 coding DNA: TGCGCCAGCAGCCCGGAGGGACGGCGCGAAGAGACCCAGTACTTC.

This clone was seen once. J is TRBJ2-7 and V is TRBV2; D gene ambiguous. Germline V gene data show CDR1 as SNHLY and CDR2 as FYNNEI. The CDR3 totals 11 residues. The V end lost 5 bases, the J end lost 6 bases, and 8 bases lay between the germline ends. CDR3 loop: CASSQAGEQYF. CDR3 nucleotides: TGTGCCAGCAGTCAGGCCGGCGAGCAGTACTTC.

The chain joins TRBV10-1 to TRBJ2-1, with a weak D call TRBD1 (5 bases). Germline CDR1 is WNHNN and CDR2 is SYGVQD (reference sequence). This CDR3 is built from 14 residues. Trimming left V 6 bases short and J 4 bases short, with 13 bases between. CDR3 coding DNA: TGCGCCAGCAGCTCTGACTGGACATACAATGAGCAGTTCTTC. Translation gives CASSSDWTYNEQFF.

The J gene is TRBJ1-5, the V gene TRBV2, with unresolved D. Deletions cut 2 bases from V and 6 bases from J, with 11 bases between. Germline CDR1 reads SNHLY; CDR2 reads FYNNEI. This CDR3 has 14 residues. The DNA for the CDR3 is TGTGCCAGCAGTGAACTTCGGGGAGGTCAGCCCCAGCATTTT. Protein sequence: CASSELRGGQPQHF.

The chain links TRBV27 to TRBJ2-1, with D tentatively TRBD1 (5 bases). There are 15 residues in the CDR3. CDR1 is MNHEY and CDR2 is SMNVEV in the germline V gene (reference sequence). Deletions cut 6 bases from V and 0 bases from J, with 12 bases between. CDR3 coding DNA: TGTGCCAGCAGATCTCTCCAGGGCTCCTACAATGAGCAGTTCTTC. Translating gives CASRSLQGSYNEQFF.

In its sample, this clone ranks as medium-sized. The same CDR3 can be traced to other DNA sequences in this sample. The chain is built from TRBV2 and TRBJ2-3; perhaps TRBD2 as D (6 bases). Trimming removed 5 bases at V and 0 bases at J, with 12 bases between. There are 15 residues in the CDR3. CDR1 is SNHLY and CDR2 is FYNNEI in the germline V gene. CDR3 DNA: TGTGCCAGCAGTCCCGGGACTTCTAGCACAGATACGCAGTATTTT. It encodes CASSPGTSSTDTQYF.

The CDR3, as DNA: TGTGCCAGCAGTGAATTTGAGGTGTACGAGCAGTACTTC. The encoded protein is CASSEFEVYEQYF. The chain couples TRBV6-1 to TRBJ2-7; D not certain. This CDR3 is built from 13 residues. CDR1 is MNHNS, CDR2 SASEGT, per germline. Trimming cost V 2 bases and J 4 bases, with 9 bases left between them.

This clone was seen once. V and J are TRBV10-3 and TRBJ2-7, with a weak D call TRBD2 (5 bases). The CDR3 loop spans 15 amino acids. Germline V gives CDR1 ENHRY, CDR2 SYGVKD. V was shortened by 6 bases and J by 1 base, with 16 bases between the two germline ends. CDR3 coding DNA: TGTGCCATCAGGGACGAGGGCGACCGTTCCTACGAGCAGTACTTC. Its translation: CAIRDEGDRSYEQYF.

Ten or more counts support this clone. The gene calls are TRBV28 and TRBJ2-1; TRBD2 agrees at 8 bases. The V segment lost 6 bases and the J segment 7 bases; nucleotides outside the gene matches: 8. The CDR3 runs 14 residues. Germline V gene data show CDR1 as MDHEN and CDR2 as SYDVKM. The CDR3 DNA sequence: TGTGCCAGCAGAGGGAGCGGGAGTAGGAATGAGCAGTTCTTC. Translated: CASRGSGSRNEQFF.